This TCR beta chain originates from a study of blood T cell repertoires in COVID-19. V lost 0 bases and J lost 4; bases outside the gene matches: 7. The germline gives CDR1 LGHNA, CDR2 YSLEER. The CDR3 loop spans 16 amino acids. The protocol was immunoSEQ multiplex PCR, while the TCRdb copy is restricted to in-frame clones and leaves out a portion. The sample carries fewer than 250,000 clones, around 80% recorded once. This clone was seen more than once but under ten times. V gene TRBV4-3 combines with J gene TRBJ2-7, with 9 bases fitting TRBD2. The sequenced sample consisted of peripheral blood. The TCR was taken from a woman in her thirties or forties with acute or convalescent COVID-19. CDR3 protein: CASSQEASGMSYEQYF. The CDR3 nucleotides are TGCGCCAGCAGCCAAGAAGCTAGCGGGATGTCTTACGAGCAGTACTTC.